The 29 T cell receptor beta chains listed next were all sequenced from one sample in a study of shared T cell receptors in the human thymus. Sequenced by immunoSEQ multiplex PCR; TCRdb stores in-frame clones only, minus some. Counted here are 700,000 or so clones, around 85% occurring once; the ten biggest clones make up about 0.011%. These data were also reused for a study on human thymus T cells.

The sequenced material came from thymocytes. The source of these receptors is a girl less than two years old with a congenital heart defect.

V is TRBV5-1 and J is TRBJ2-7, with D perhaps matching TRBD1 (6 bases). Trimming pared 0 bases from V and 3 bases from J, leaving 13 bases between. CDR1 and CDR2 (germline): SGHRS, YFSETQ. The CDR3 covers 15 residues. The CDR3 spells CASSLAGGRGYEQYF. CDR3 nucleotide sequence: TGCGCCAGCAGCTTGGCCGGCGGCAGGGGCTACGAGCAGTACTTC.

This chain uses TRBV9 with TRBJ2-1; 9 bases agree with TRBD1. This CDR3 comprises 16 residues. From germline, CDR1 is SGDLS and CDR2 YYNGEE. The V segment lost 6 bases and the J segment 10 bases; nucleotides outside the gene matches: 17. CDR3 residues: CASTGLPDRGVVEQFF. CDR3 coding DNA: TGTGCCAGCACCGGACTTCCCGACAGGGGGGTGGTAGAGCAGTTCTTC.

In its sample, this clone was seen once. The V gene is TRBV5-4, the J gene TRBJ1-1; D is unclear. Between the trimmed V and J ends, which lost 3 bases and 6 bases, there was a span of 9 bases. This CDR3 comprises 12 residues. The germline CDR1 and CDR2 sequences are SGHNT and YYREEE (reference sequence). Here the CDR3 reads CASSSRGSEAFF. CDR3 sequence (DNA): TGTGCCAGCAGCTCCCGAGGGTCTGAAGCTTTCTTT.

The rearrangement uses TRBV5-8 and TRBJ1-6; 7 bases map to TRBD1. V shed 2 bases and J 8 bases; nucleotides not matched to a gene: 4. The V gene's germline CDR1 is SGHTS and CDR2 YDEGEE. The CDR3 spans 14 residues. The CDR3 spells CASSFGDSHSPLHF. CDR3 sequence (DNA): TGTGCCAGCAGCTTTGGGGACAGCCATTCACCCCTCCACTTT.

This chain connects TRBV7-6 to TRBJ2-3, with D maybe TRBD1 (6 bases). CDR1 is SGHVS and CDR2 is FNYEAQ in the germline V gene. V shed 2 bases and J shed 0 bases, with 12 bases lying between them. The CDR3 is made up of 16 amino acids. CDR3 loop: CASSLRGIGSTDTQYF. DNA for the CDR3: TGTGCCAGCAGCTTAAGGGGGATAGGGAGCACAGATACGCAGTATTTT.

V and J are TRBV5-1 and TRBJ1-2, with 8 bases matching TRBD1. V shed 0 bases and J 5 bases; nucleotides not matched to a gene: 15. Germline values: CDR1 SGHRS, CDR2 YFSETQ. The CDR3 spans 18 residues. CDR3 loop: CASSLVGAGQGRRYGYTF. CDR3 nucleotide sequence: TGCGCCAGCAGCTTGGTGGGGGCTGGACAGGGACGGAGATATGGCTACACCTTC.

The CDR3 region is CASSLGPSAFF. The DNA for the CDR3 is TGTGCCAGCAGCCTAGGCCCGTCGGCTTTCTTT. V gene TRBV5-4 combines with J gene TRBJ1-1; D gene ambiguous. Germline lookup yields CDR1 SGHNT and CDR2 YYREEE (reference sequence). Trimming cost V 4 bases and J 11 bases, with 12 bases left between them. This CDR3 spans 11 amino acids. Variable domain in full (rest from reference TRBV5-4 and TRBJ1-1): ETGVTQSPTHLIKTRGQQVTLRCSSQSGHNTVSWYQQALGQGPQFIFQYYREEENGRGNFPPRFSGLQFPNYSSELNVNALELDDSALYLCASSLGPSAFFGQGTRLTVV.

This chain connects TRBV19 to TRBJ2-1; TRBD2 is a possible D gene (5 bases). V lost 2 bases and J lost 7, with 15 bases in between. CDR1 and CDR2 from the germline V gene are LNHDA and SQIVND (reference sequence). The CDR3 spans 15 residues. CDR3 DNA: TGTGCCAGTAGTATAACGGGGTTAGGTAGGAATGAGCAGTTCTTC. Its translation is CASSITGLGRNEQFF.

This clone was counted between two and nine times. The chain is built from TRBV6-1 and TRBJ2-7, with 9 nucleotides matching TRBD2. There are 15 residues in the CDR3. The V segment lost 7 bases and the J segment 1 base; nucleotides outside the gene matches: 8. Germline lookup yields CDR1 MNHNS and CDR2 SASEGT. The CDR3, as DNA: TGTGCCAGCAATATGAAAGCGGGGGGATCCTACGAGCAGTACTTC. It translates to CASNMKAGGSYEQYF.

As DNA, the CDR3 is TGTGCCAGCAGGAGAGGGACTAGCGGGGGGAGCACAGATACGCAGTATTTT. This codes for CASRRGTSGGSTDTQYF. The J gene is TRBJ2-3, the V gene TRBV27; 15 bases match TRBD2. CDR3 length: 17 residues. Germline V gene lookup returns CDR1 MNHEY and CDR2 SMNVEV (reference sequence). The V and J ends lost 6 bases and 0 bases, in that order; junction bases with no gene match: 4.

J is TRBJ2-5 and V is TRBV6-6; TRBD1 is a possible D gene (6 bases). Between the trimmed V and J ends, which lost 3 bases and 9 bases, there was a span of 23 bases. The length of the CDR3 is 16 residues. The germline CDR1 and CDR2 sequences are MNHNY and SVGAGI (reference sequence). CDR3 residues: CASSYIGRGLFEAQYF. CDR3 nucleotide sequence: TGTGCCAGCAGTTATATTGGCAGGGGTTTATTTGAGGCCCAGTACTTC.

The chain recombines TRBV4-2 with TRBJ2-1; 10 positions match TRBD2. V gave up 4 bases and J gave up 7 bases; unmatched junction bases: 7. The V gene's germline CDR1 is LGHNA and CDR2 YNFKEQ. The CDR3 has 15 residues. The CDR3 is CASSRTGTSDNEQFF. Written as DNA, the CDR3 is TGTGCCAGCAGCCGAACTGGGACTAGCGATAATGAGCAGTTCTTC.

V and J are TRBV27 and TRBJ2-1; D remains unclear. Germline V lookup: CDR1 MNHEY, CDR2 SMNVEV (reference sequence). This CDR3 region has 16 residues. The V end was cut by 2 bases, the J end by 8 bases, with 19 bases between. CDR3 residues: CASSLSSSIISHEQFF. The CDR3 region has the DNA TGTGCCAGCAGTTTAAGTTCTAGTATTATCTCCCATGAGCAGTTCTTC.

This clone turned up a few times. The rearrangement joins TRBV28 to TRBJ1-2; D remains ambiguous. V lost 3 bases to trimming and J lost 7 bases, with 21 bases between them. Germline values: CDR1 MDHEN, CDR2 SYDVKM. The CDR3 contains 16 residues. The CDR3 loop reads CASSFRVKSVFFGYTF. The CDR3 DNA sequence: TGTGCCAGCAGTTTTCGGGTGAAGTCGGTTTTTTTTGGCTACACCTTC.

The gene calls are TRBV6-5 and TRBJ2-5, with 7 bases that match TRBD2. CDR3 length: 14 residues. Germline values: CDR1 MNHEY, CDR2 SVGAGI. J was trimmed by 5 bases and V by 6 bases; bases with no gene match: 9. DNA of the CDR3: TGTGCCAGCAGCCCATCAACTAGCGTTGAGACCCAGTACTTC. Its translation is CASSPSTSVETQYF.

The V call is TRBV9, the J call TRBJ2-6, with 10 bases lining up with TRBD2. The V gene end was trimmed by 2 bases and the J gene end by 7 bases; junction bases not matched to a gene: 9. The CDR3 extends over 17 amino acids. Germline V gene data show CDR1 as SGDLS and CDR2 as YYNGEE. For the CDR3, the DNA is TGTGCCAGCAGCGTTAATAGCGGGGGGACTTTTGCCAACGTCCTGACTTTC. It encodes CASSVNSGGTFANVLTF.

This chain links TRBV5-4 with TRBJ1-2, with D tentatively TRBD1 (5 bases). The CDR3 runs 15 residues. V was pared by 2 bases and J by 4 bases, with 15 bases between. Germline V gene data show CDR1 as SGHNT and CDR2 as YYREEE (reference sequence). CDR3 sequence: CASSFTQTVSYGYTF. CDR3 DNA sequence: TGTGCCAGCAGCTTCACCCAGACAGTCAGCTATGGCTACACCTTC.

The rearrangement uses TRBV2 and TRBJ1-5; a weak D match, TRBD1 (6 bases). Trimming cost V 3 bases and J 1 base, with 10 bases left between them. The CDR3 consists of 15 residues. CDR1 and CDR2 (germline): SNHLY, FYNNEI. The CDR3 here is CASSDRGRSNQPQHF. The CDR3 DNA reads TGTGCCAGCAGTGACAGGGGAAGGAGCAATCAGCCCCAGCATTTT. Variable domain in full (rest from reference TRBV2 and TRBJ1-5): EPEVTQTPSHQVTQMGQEVILRCVPISNHLYFYWYRQILGQKVEFLVSFYNNEISEKSEIFDDQFSVERPDGSNFTLKIRSTKLEDSAMYFCASSDRGRSNQPQHFGDGTRLSIL.

This chain connects TRBV4-3 to TRBJ2-1; D possibly corresponds to TRBD2 (7 bases). This CDR3 spans 14 amino acids. Germline CDR1 is LGHNA and CDR2 is YSLEER. Between the trimmed V and J ends, which lost 1 base and 9 bases, there was a span of 13 bases. The CDR3 spells CASSQARGGGEQFF. The CDR3 DNA follows: TGCGCCAGCAGCCAAGCGAGGGGGGGCGGTGAGCAGTTCTTC.

V and J are TRBV9 and TRBJ2-4, with 9 positions matching TRBD2. This CDR3 is built from 15 residues. The junction had 8 bases not matched to a gene; V was cut back by 4 bases and J by 6 bases. Germline lookup yields CDR1 SGDLS and CDR2 YYNGEE. CDR3 DNA: TGTGCCAGCAGCCCCCCTAGCGGGATCCGAAACATTCAGTACTTC. It encodes CASSPPSGIRNIQYF.

The CDR3 nucleotides are TGCGCCAGCAGCTTTCAACAGGGGGTAAGGGAGCAGTACTTC. It yields the protein CASSFQQGVREQYF. The chain joins TRBV5-1 to TRBJ2-7; 8 bases line up with TRBD1. CDR3 size: 14 residues. Germline V CDR1 and CDR2: SGHRS, YFSETQ. The V gene end was trimmed by 2 bases and the J gene end by 7 bases; junction bases not matched to a gene: 8.

This chain uses TRBV7-9 with TRBJ1-2, with a possible D match to TRBD1 (5 bases). Trimming removed 2 bases at V and 2 bases at J, with 12 bases between. In germline, CDR1 is SEHNR, CDR2 FQNEAQ (reference sequence). The CDR3 sequence is 15 residues long. CDR3 residues: CASSLSPGGNYGYTF. DNA of the CDR3: TGTGCCAGCAGCTTATCCCCCGGGGGGAACTATGGCTACACCTTC.

The chain employs TRBV7-6 and TRBJ2-7; no firm D call. The CDR3 is made up of 13 amino acids. Germline loops: CDR1 SGHVS, CDR2 FNYEAQ. Deletions cut 3 bases from V and 2 bases from J, with 8 bases between. CDR3 loop: CASSFQVTYEQYF. The DNA for the CDR3 is TGTGCCAGCAGCTTCCAGGTAACCTACGAGCAGTACTTC.

The chain employs TRBV29-1 and TRBJ1-1, with 9 positions matching TRBD1. Trimming at V came to 6 bases and at J to 6 bases, leaving 8 bases not matched to a gene. The CDR3 has 13 amino acids. Germline loops: CDR1 SQVTM, CDR2 ANQGSEA. The CDR3 sequence: CSVKDRGQAEAFF. The CDR3 region has the DNA TGCAGCGTCAAGGACAGGGGACAAGCTGAAGCTTTCTTT.

The gene calls are TRBV5-4 and TRBJ2-3; 9 nucleotides agree with TRBD2. With V trimmed by 0 bases and J by 2 bases, 4 bases remained unmatched. The CDR3 sequence is 16 residues long. Germline V gene lookup returns CDR1 SGHNT and CDR2 YYREEE (reference sequence). The CDR3 bases are TGTGCCAGCAGCTTGGTAATAGCGGGGGACACAGATACGCAGTATTTT. This gives the protein CASSLVIAGDTDTQYF. Together with reference TRBV5-4 and TRBJ2-3, the CDR3 gives the full variable domain: ETGVTQSPTHLIKTRGQQVTLRCSSQSGHNTVSWYQQALGQGPQFIFQYYREEENGRGNFPPRFSGLQFPNYSSELNVNALELDDSALYLCASSLVIAGDTDTQYFGPGTRLTVL.

The CDR3 loop reads CASSMGLQGTAFF. As DNA, the CDR3 is TGTGCCAGTAGTATGGGGCTACAGGGAACAGCTTTCTTT. V usage is TRBV19 and J usage is TRBJ1-1; D is perhaps TRBD1 (6 bases). V was cut by 3 bases and J by 10 bases, with 15 bases left in between. This CDR3 has 13 amino acids. Germline V gene data show CDR1 as LNHDA and CDR2 as SQIVND (reference sequence).

This rearrangement joins TRBV5-1 to TRBJ2-2, with 7 bases lining up with TRBD1. J gave up 5 bases and V 1 base, and 11 bases lay outside the gene matches. The length of the CDR3 is 17 residues. CDR1 SGHRS and CDR2 YFSETQ come from the germline V gene. CDR3 coding DNA: TGCGCCAGCAGCTTGACACAGGGGTATTTGGCGACCGGGGAGCTGTTTTTT. This gives the protein CASSLTQGYLATGELFF.

The chain links TRBV5-1 to TRBJ2-2, with D tentatively TRBD1 (6 bases). The V gene's germline CDR1 is SGHRS and CDR2 YFSETQ. Trimming took 2 bases from V and 4 from J, leaving 30 bases between them. The CDR3 has 21 amino acids. Here the CDR3 DNA reads TGCGCCAGCAGCTTTATTCCCTACTACAGGGCCCACCACCAAGGCACCGGGGAGCTGTTTTTT. Translation: CASSFIPYYRAHHQGTGELFF.

The chain joins TRBV15 to TRBJ2-2, with D possibly TRBD2 on 6 matching bases. There are 18 residues in the CDR3. With 1 base removed from V and 7 bases from J, the gap between germline ends came to 22 bases. CDR1 LNHNV and CDR2 YYDKDF come from the germline V gene (reference sequence). CDR3 residues: CATSRVLLRRGLSGELFF. DNA for the CDR3: TGTGCCACCAGCAGAGTTCTTCTGAGGAGGGGTTTGAGCGGGGAGCTGTTTTTT.